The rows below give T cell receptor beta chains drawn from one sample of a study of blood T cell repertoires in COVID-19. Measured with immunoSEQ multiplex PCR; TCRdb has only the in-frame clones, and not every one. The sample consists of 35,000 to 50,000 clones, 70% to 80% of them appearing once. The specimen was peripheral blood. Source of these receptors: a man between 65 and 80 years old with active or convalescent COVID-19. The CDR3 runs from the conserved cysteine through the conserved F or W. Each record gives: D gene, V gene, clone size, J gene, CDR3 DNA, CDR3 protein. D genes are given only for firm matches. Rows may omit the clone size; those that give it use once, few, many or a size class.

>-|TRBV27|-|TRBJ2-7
TGTGCCAGCCTGGGACATAACTCCTACGAGCAGTACTTC
CASLGHNSYEQYF
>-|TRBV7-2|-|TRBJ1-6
TGTGCCAGCAGCTTTAGTGCAAACGGTTCACCCCTCCACTTT
CASSFSANGSPLHF
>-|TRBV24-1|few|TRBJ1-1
TGTGCCACCAGTGGAGATAGCCCAGAAGCTTTCTTT
CATSGDSPEAFF
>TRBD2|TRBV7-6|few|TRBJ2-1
TGTGCCAGCAGCTTAGCGCATGGTAGCGGGGGGGCTATGGATGAGCAGTTCTTC
CASSLAHGSGGAMDEQFF
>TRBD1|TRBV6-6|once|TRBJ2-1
TGTGCCAGCAGTTACACGGGACAGGGGGTCAATGAGCAGTTCTTC
CASSYTGQGVNEQFF
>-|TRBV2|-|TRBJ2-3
TGTGCCAGCGCAGCGGGCTCGCAGTATTTT
CASAAGSQYF
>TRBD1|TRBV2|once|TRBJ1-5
TGTGCCAGCAGTAACCAGGGGGCGCGGAGTCAGCCCCAGCATTTT
CASSNQGARSQPQHF
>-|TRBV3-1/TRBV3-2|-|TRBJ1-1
TGTGCCAGCAGCCAAACAGAGTTCCACACTGAAGCTTTCTTT
CASSQTEFHTEAFF
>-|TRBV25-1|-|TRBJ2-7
TGTGCCAGCAGTCGTGGGGCAATCTACGAGCAGTACTTC
CASSRGAIYEQYF
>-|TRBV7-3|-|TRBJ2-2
TGTGCCAGCAGCTTCCCCGGGAACACCGGGGAGCTGTTTTTT
CASSFPGNTGELFF
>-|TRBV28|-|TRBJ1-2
TGTGCCAGCAGACTACAGGGTTGGGGCTACACCTTC
CASRLQGWGYTF
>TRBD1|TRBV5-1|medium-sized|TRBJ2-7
TGCGCCAGCAGCATGGCTTCAGGGGGCTCGTACGAGCAGTACTTC
CASSMASGGSYEQYF
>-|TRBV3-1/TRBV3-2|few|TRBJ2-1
TGTGCCAGCAGCCCTATGGCGGGAAATTACAATGAGCAGTTCTTC
CASSPMAGNYNEQFF
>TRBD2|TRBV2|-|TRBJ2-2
TGTGCCAGCAGTCGATCGTCCGCGGGGGGAGGGGAGCTGTTTTTT
CASSRSSAGGGELFF
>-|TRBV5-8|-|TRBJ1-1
TGTGCCAGCAGCTTTATTCACGGGGTGAACACTGAAGCTTTCTTT
CASSFIHGVNTEAFF
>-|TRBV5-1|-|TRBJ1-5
TGCGCCAGCAGCTTGGGAACGGGGGGTAGCAATCAGCCCCAGCATTTT
CASSLGTGGSNQPQHF
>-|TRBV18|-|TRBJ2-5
TGTGCCAGCTCACCACCATCCATGCAAGAGACCCAGTACTTC
CASSPPSMQETQYF
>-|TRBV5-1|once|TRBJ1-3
TGCGCCAGCAGCTTTGACGGACAGCCTTCTGGAAACACCATATATTTT
CASSFDGQPSGNTIYF
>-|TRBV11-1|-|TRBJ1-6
TGTGCCAGCAGCTCCTCGCGATCACCCCTCCACTTT
CASSSSRSPLHF
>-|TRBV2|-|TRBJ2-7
TGTGCCAGCAAGGGACTGGGCTACGAGCAGTACTTC
CASKGLGYEQYF
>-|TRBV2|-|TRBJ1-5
TGTGCCAGCAGTGGGCTCGGGAATCAGCCCCAGCATTTT
CASSGLGNQPQHF
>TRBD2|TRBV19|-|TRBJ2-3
TGTGCCAGTAGAGGACTAGCGACAGATACGCAGTATTTT
CASRGLATDTQYF
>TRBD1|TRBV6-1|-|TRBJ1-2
TGTGCCAGCAGTGATAGGACAGGAGGCGCCTATGGCTACACCTTC
CASSDRTGGAYGYTF
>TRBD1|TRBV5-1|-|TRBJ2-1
TGCGCCAGCAGCTTCGGACAGGGGGTCTATGAGCAGTTCTTC
CASSFGQGVYEQFF
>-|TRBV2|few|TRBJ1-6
TGTGCCAGCAGTGAAGCGTTTTCAGGGTCATTACCCCTCCACTTT
CASSEAFSGSLPLHF
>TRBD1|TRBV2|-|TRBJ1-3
TGTGCCAGCAGAGGGACAGGGTCTGGAAACACCATATATTTT
CASRGTGSGNTIYF
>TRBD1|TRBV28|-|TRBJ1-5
TGTGCCAGCATGCAGGGGGCGAGCAATCAGCCCCAGCATTTT
CASMQGASNQPQHF
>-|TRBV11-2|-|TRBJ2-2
TGTGCCAGCGCCCGAGAAGGGGCAGCCACCGGGGAGCTGTTTTTT
CASAREGAATGELFF
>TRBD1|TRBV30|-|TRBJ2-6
TGTGCCTTACAGGGGATCGGCTCTGGGGCCAACGTCCTGACTTTC
CALQGIGSGANVLTF
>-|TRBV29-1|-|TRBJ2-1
TGCAGCGTTCTTCCAGCGAGACCCTCCTACAATGAGCAGTTCTTC
CSVLPARPSYNEQFF
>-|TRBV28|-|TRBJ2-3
TGTGCCAGCAGTTCGATTCGGAGCACAGATACGCAGTATTTT
CASSSIRSTDTQYF
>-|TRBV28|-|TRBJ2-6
TGTGCCAGCAGTCCTGACTATACCTTCTCCTCTGGGGCCAACGTCCTGACTTTC
CASSPDYTFSSGANVLTF
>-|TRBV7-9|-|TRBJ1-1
TGTGCCAGCAGCTTTGGAGAGGCCACTGAAGCTTTCTTT
CASSFGEATEAFF
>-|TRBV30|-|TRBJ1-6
TGTGCCTGGAGTAGGGGCAGCCACTATAATTCACCCCTCCACTTT
CAWSRGSHYNSPLHF
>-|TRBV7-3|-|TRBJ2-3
TGTGCCAGCAGCGCCCAACCGGGACGAAGGGGGGATACGCAGTATTTT
CASSAQPGRRGDTQYF